Detailed here is one T cell receptor beta chain. Here immunoSEQ multiplex PCR was the method, and the copy in TCRdb shows in-frame clones only, minus some. Of 90,000 to 120,000 clones listed, 90% to 95% were seen once; the top ten hold under 1.5%. V was shortened by 5 bases and J by 4 bases, with 17 bases between the two germline ends. Germline loops: CDR1 MDHEN, CDR2 SYDVKM. The CDR3 loop spans 16 amino acids. This sample was included in a study of blood T cell repertoires in COVID-19. Specimen: peripheral blood. This TCR was sampled from a woman aged 25-40 years with acute or convalescent COVID-19. The V gene is TRBV28, the J gene TRBJ1-4, with unresolved D. The CDR3 reads CASSGAIQSGNEKLFF. In nucleotides, the CDR3 is TGTGCCAGCAGTGGTGCAATTCAGTCGGGTAATGAAAAACTGTTTTTT.